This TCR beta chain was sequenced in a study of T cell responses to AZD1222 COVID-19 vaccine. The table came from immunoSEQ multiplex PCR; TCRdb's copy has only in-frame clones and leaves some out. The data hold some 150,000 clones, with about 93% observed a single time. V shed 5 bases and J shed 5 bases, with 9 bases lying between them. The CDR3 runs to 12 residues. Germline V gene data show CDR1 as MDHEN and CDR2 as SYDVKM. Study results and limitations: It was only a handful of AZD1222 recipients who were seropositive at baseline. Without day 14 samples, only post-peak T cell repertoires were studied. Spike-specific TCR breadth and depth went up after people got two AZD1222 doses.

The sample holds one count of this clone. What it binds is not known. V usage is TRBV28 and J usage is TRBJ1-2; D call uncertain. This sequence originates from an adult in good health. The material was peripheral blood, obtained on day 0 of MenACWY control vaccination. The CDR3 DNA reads TGTGCCAGCAGTCCCCAGAGATATGGCTACACCTTC. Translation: CASSPQRYGYTF.